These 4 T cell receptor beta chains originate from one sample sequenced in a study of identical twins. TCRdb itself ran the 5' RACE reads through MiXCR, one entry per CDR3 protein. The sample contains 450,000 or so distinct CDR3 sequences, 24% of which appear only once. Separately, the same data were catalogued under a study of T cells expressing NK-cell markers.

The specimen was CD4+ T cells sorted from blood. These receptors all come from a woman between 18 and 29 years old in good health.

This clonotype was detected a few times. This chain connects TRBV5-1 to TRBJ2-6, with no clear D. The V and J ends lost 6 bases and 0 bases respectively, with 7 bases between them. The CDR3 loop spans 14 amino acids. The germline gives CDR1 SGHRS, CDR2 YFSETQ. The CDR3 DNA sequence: TGCGCCAGCATGCACGTCTCTGGGGCCAACGTCCTGACTTTC. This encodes CASMHVSGANVLTF.

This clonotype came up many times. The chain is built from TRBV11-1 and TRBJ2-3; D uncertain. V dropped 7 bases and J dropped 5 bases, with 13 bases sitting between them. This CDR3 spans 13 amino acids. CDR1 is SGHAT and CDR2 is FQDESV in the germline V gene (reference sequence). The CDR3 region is CASTSSRGDTQYF. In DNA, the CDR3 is TGTGCCAGCACCTCCTCCAGAGGAGATACGCAGTATTTT.

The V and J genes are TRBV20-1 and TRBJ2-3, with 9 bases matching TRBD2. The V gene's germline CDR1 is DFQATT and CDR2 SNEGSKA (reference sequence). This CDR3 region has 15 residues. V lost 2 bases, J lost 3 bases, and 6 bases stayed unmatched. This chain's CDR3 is CSARKASGKTDTQYF. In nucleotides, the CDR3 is TGCAGTGCTAGAAAGGCTAGCGGGAAGACAGATACGCAGTATTTT.

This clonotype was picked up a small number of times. As DNA, the CDR3 is TGTGCCAGCAGCTCAGTTAGCTCCTACGAGCAGTACTTC. As protein: CASSSVSSYEQYF. The chain employs TRBV5-4 and TRBJ2-7; D not certain. The CDR3 loop spans 13 amino acids. V was cut by 3 bases and J by 0 bases, with 7 bases left in between. Germline assignment: CDR1 SGHNT and CDR2 YYREEE (reference sequence).